These 3 T cell receptor beta chains share one sample of origin, sequenced in a study of cytomegalovirus exposure and HLA in healthy donors listed by TCRdb under 2017. Receptor libraries were prepared by the immunoSEQ multiplex PCR assay. For the multiplex PCR, a mixture combining 60 forward primers for TCR Vbeta segments and 13 reverse primers for TCR Jbeta segments was used. Entries here come from immuneACCESS through TCRdb and include only in-frame sequences with V and J called. Some clones fail to appear in such tables; in the studies checked, an unresolved V gene covers under half of the shortfall, and the cause of the remainder is unknown. The sample yields around 120,000 clones; more than 60% were counted once. 8% to 10% of the sample is held by the ten biggest clonotypes. Sample: PBMCs. The receptor set was obtained from a man aged 40-49 years in good health and CMV-seropositive.

The chain links TRBV18 to TRBJ2-7; possibly TRBD2 for D (5 bases). Per the germline V gene, CDR1 is KGHSH and CDR2 is LQKENI. The CDR3 sequence is 11 residues long. V was trimmed by 8 bases and J by 2 bases, leaving 7 bases between them. The CDR3 sequence is CASAGTYEQYF. CDR3 DNA sequence: TGTGCCAGCGCCGGGACCTACGAGCAGTACTTC.

This clone was seen once. Other nucleotide sequences from this sample produce the same CDR3. Here the CDR3 DNA reads TGTGCCTCCCTCCTCCGACTAGCGTCGACCTACGAGCAGTACTTC. It translates to CASLLRLASTYEQYF. This chain joins TRBV30 and TRBJ2-7; 8 bases map to TRBD2. The ends lost 7 bases at V and 2 bases at J; junction bases unmatched: 13. Germline V gives CDR1 GTSNPN, CDR2 SVGIG (reference sequence). The CDR3 is made up of 15 amino acids.

This CDR3 reads CASSGGGTNTEAFF. The DNA for the CDR3 is TGTGCCAGCAGTGGGGGAGGGACGAACACTGAAGCTTTCTTT. The chain is built from TRBV6-1 and TRBJ1-1; a weak D match, TRBD1 (5 bases). Germline values: CDR1 MNHNS, CDR2 SASEGT. This CDR3 spans 14 amino acids. The V gene lost 4 bases and the J gene lost 1 base, with 10 bases spanning the gap.